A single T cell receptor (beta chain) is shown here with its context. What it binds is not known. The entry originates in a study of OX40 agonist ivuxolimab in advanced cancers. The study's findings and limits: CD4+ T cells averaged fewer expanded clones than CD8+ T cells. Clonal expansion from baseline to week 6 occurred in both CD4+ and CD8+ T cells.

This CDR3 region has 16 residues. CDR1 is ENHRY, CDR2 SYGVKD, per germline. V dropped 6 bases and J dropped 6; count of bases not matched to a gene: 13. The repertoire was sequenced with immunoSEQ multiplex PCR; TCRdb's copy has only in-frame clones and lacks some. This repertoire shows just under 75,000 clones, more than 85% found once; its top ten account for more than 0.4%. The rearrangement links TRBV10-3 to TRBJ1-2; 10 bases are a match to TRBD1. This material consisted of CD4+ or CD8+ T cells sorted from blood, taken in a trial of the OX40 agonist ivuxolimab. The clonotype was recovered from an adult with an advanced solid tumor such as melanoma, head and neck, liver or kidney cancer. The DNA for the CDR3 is TGTGCCATCAGCATCCGGGACAGGGGAGAAGGCGATGGCTACACCTTC. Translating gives CAISIRDRGEGDGYTF.